This paragraph covers one TCR beta chain sequence. What it binds is unknown. With template switching, a universal primer site was added, and the cDNA carried unique molecular identifiers. MiXCR, applied by TCRdb to the 5' RACE reads, yields one record per CDR3 protein. This table has 430,000 or so distinct CDR3 sequences, 20% to 25% appearing once. Looked up from germline, CDR1 is SGHTS and CDR2 is YDEGEE. The V end was cut by 1 base, the J end by 2 bases, with 10 bases between. There are 15 residues in the CDR3. This sample is part of a study of identical twins. Study outcomes and limitations: Modelling underestimated the level of out-of-frame TCR alpha sharing observed in monozygotic twins. Invariant MAIT and iNKT cells are populations that could partly confound zero-insertion analyses.

These data are also associated with another study on T cells expressing NK-cell markers.

The source of this sequence is a woman between 18 and 29 years old in good health. The chain has TRBV5-8 and TRBJ2-1; no definite D call. Sequencing was carried out using CD4+ T cells sorted from blood. The CDR3 region is CASSLSRPTYNEQFF. The DNA of the CDR3 is TGTGCCAGCAGCTTGTCTAGGCCCACCTACAATGAGCAGTTCTTC. The variable domain in full, completed from reference TRBV5-8 and TRBJ2-1, reads EAGVTQSPTHLIKTRGQQATLRCSPISGHTSVYWYQQALGLGLQFLLWYDEGEERNRGNFPPRFSGRQFPNYSSELNVNALELEDSALYLCASSLSRPTYNEQFFGPGTRLTVL.